A single sample is the source of the 9 T cell receptor beta chains below, sequenced in a study of T cells in Graves' hyperthyroidism and ophthalmopathy. RNA transcripts gave rise to amplified TCR beta CDR3 regions. Using the HTBI primer set, a first-round RT-PCR was run on the TCR CDR3. From the multiplex PCR reads, TCRdb called clonotypes with MiXCR, one entry per CDR3 protein. This sample has 250,000 to 350,000 distinct CDR3 sequences; around 16% occur once, and the top ten carry around 34%. The sequencing input was blood. Receptors originate from a man aged 25-40 years with Graves' hyperthyroidism.

This clonotype was counted many times. V usage is TRBV27 and J usage is TRBJ2-1; D tentatively fits TRBD1 or TRBD2 (6 bases each). V dropped 1 base and J dropped 6 bases, with 19 bases sitting between them. The CDR3 spans 17 residues. CDR1 is MNHEY and CDR2 is SMNVEV in the germline V gene (reference sequence). Here the CDR3 reads CASSLLGGSGNVNEQFF. CDR3 sequence (DNA): TGTGCCAGCAGTTTATTAGGGGGTAGCGGAAACGTCAATGAGCAGTTCTTC.

There are many counts of this clonotype. V is TRBV20-1 and J is TRBJ1-1; TRBD1 might be the D (6 bases). The CDR3 spans 15 residues. Trimming stripped 5 bases from V and 4 bases from J, with 20 bases between. Germline V CDR1 and CDR2: DFQATT, SNEGSKA (reference sequence). DNA for the CDR3: TGCAGTGCTGACCAAGGGGCAGGGGAAGGCACTGAAGCTTTCTTT. Its protein is CSADQGAGEGTEAFF.

This clonotype was found many times. V is TRBV11-3 and J is TRBJ2-1; the match to TRBD2 covers 10 bases. Germline V gives CDR1 SGHNT, CDR2 YENEEA. After removal of 5 bases from V and 10 bases from J, the junction contained 8 bases not matched to a gene. The CDR3 is 14 residues long. CDR3 DNA sequence: TGTGCCAGCAGCACCCGGACTAGCGGAGTAGAGCAGTTCTTC. Protein sequence: CASSTRTSGVEQFF.

This clonotype was observed many times. V and J are TRBV18 and TRBJ2-1; D not certain. This CDR3 comprises 13 residues. The V end was cut by 0 bases, the J end by 1 base, with 1 base between. Germline CDR1 reads KGHSH; CDR2 reads LQKENI. The CDR3 region is CASSPPSYNEQFF. CDR3 bases: TGTGCCAGCTCACCACCTTCCTACAATGAGCAGTTCTTC.

This clonotype was seen repeatedly, ten times or more. The chain is built from TRBV30 and TRBJ2-1; the D is unclear. The CDR3 is 12 amino acids. Looked up from germline, CDR1 is GTSNPN and CDR2 is SVGIG (reference sequence). The ends were cut back, 6 bases at V and 3 bases at J, with 9 bases in the middle. CDR3 residues: CACAPGYNEQFF. The CDR3 DNA is TGTGCCTGCGCGCCGGGCTACAATGAGCAGTTCTTC.

The CDR3 nucleotides are TGTGCCAGCATCAGGGGACGGATGTGGGATGAGCAGTTCTTC. This sequence encodes CASIRGRMWDEQFF. V and J are TRBV28 and TRBJ2-1; D perhaps matches TRBD1 (6 bases). This CDR3 contains 14 residues. Trimming pared 7 bases from V and 8 bases from J, leaving 18 bases between. Per germline, CDR1 MDHEN and CDR2 SYDVKM.

This clonotype appeared a few times. The chain joins TRBV28 to TRBJ2-3, with TRBD2 identical over 7 bases. CDR3 length equals 13 residues. The trim removed 6 bases at V and 14 bases at J, leaving 14 bases unmatched. The V gene's germline CDR1 is MDHEN and CDR2 SYDVKM. CDR3 coding DNA: TGTGCCAGCAGCGGACCGACTAGCCCTATGGGGTATTTT. Encoded protein: CASSGPTSPMGYF.

The genes are TRBV4-1 and TRBJ1-5, with D possibly TRBD1 on 5 matching bases. Germline V CDR1 and CDR2: MGHRA, YSYEKL. Between the trimmed V and J ends, which lost 6 bases and 3 bases, there was a span of 15 bases. CDR3 length: 15 amino acids. The CDR3 loop reads CASRRRVGTNQPQHF. The CDR3 DNA sequence: TGCGCCAGCAGACGCCGGGTAGGGACCAATCAGCCCCAGCATTTT.

As regards this clonotype: It is likely a read error, because the conserved phenylalanine at the end of the CDR3 is missing. The chain couples TRBV30 to TRBJ1-1; 11 nucleotides align to TRBD1. Germline values: CDR1 GTSNPN, CDR2 SVGIG (reference sequence). The CDR3 has 13 amino acids. Trimming at V came to 3 bases and at J to 4 bases, leaving 1 base not matched to a gene. CDR3 residues: CAWSGTGGTEAFL. CDR3 in DNA: TGTGCCTGGAGCGGGACAGGGGGCACTGAAGCTTTCCTT.